Presented here are 18 T cell receptor beta chains from one specimen sequenced in a study of control samples from healthy donors and cancer patients. TCRdb keeps only in-frame clones here, not all; method: immunoSEQ multiplex PCR. The sample contains about 130,000 clones, about 93% of which appear only once. The sequencing sample was made of PBMCs. All receptors come from a man aged 45-65 years with head and neck cancer.

The CDR3 DNA sequence: TGTGCCAGCAGCAAAGGCCCGGGTTTAGCAAACACTGAAGCTTTCTTT. Residues: CASSKGPGLANTEAFF. The rearrangement joins TRBV21-1 to TRBJ1-1. TRBV21-1 is a listed pseudogene. The CDR3 is made up of 16 amino acids.

The chain recombines TRBV6-5 with TRBJ2-7; possibly TRBD2 for D (6 bases). CDR1 is MNHEY and CDR2 is SVGAGI in the germline V gene. This CDR3 is built from 15 residues. The V end lost 6 bases, the J end lost 7 bases, and 22 bases lay between the germline ends. The CDR3 region is CASRPPGGSTREQYF. Written as DNA, the CDR3 is TGTGCCAGCAGGCCCCCGGGCGGATCGACTAGAGAGCAGTACTTC.

The chain joins TRBV18 to TRBJ2-2; the match to TRBD2 covers 10 bases. CDR1 and CDR2 from the germline V gene are KGHSH and LQKENI. The junction had 2 bases not matched to a gene; V was cut back by 3 bases and J by 1 base. There are 16 residues in the CDR3. The CDR3 sequence: CASSPLAGENTGELFF. Written as DNA, the CDR3 is TGTGCCAGCTCACCTCTAGCGGGGGAGAACACCGGGGAGCTGTTTTTT.

The chain links TRBV7-2 to TRBJ1-4; D unresolved. The V end was cut by 1 base, the J end by 7 bases, with 4 bases between. Germline V lookup: CDR1 SGHTA, CDR2 FQGNSA. The CDR3 consists of 12 residues. CDR3 DNA sequence: TGTGCCAGCAGCTTAGGGGCTGAAAAACTGTTTTTT. Translation: CASSLGAEKLFF.

A word on this clone: The sample has other DNA sequences that encode this CDR3 too. The chain recombines TRBV7-2 with TRBJ2-5; D unresolved. The length of the CDR3 is 13 residues. V gave up 1 base and J gave up 5 bases, with 8 bases separating them. CDR1 SGHTA and CDR2 FQGNSA come from the germline V gene. The CDR3 loop is CASSLGLVETQYF. CDR3 bases: TGTGCCAGCAGCTTAGGTCTAGTGGAGACCCAGTACTTC.

The chain joins TRBV10-2 to TRBJ2-5; 8 bases are shared with TRBD1. This CDR3 spans 13 amino acids. J gave up 4 bases and V 7 bases, and 5 bases lay outside the gene matches. Per the germline V gene, CDR1 is WSHSY and CDR2 is SAAADI. The CDR3 here is CASKAGGLETQYF. The CDR3 region has the DNA TGCGCCAGCAAGGCAGGGGGCTTAGAGACCCAGTACTTC.

The V and J genes are TRBV10-3 and TRBJ2-7; the D gene is possibly TRBD1 (7 bases). The ends were cut back, 5 bases at V and 4 bases at J, with 12 bases in the middle. Germline V gene data show CDR1 as ENHRY and CDR2 as SYGVKD. The CDR3 is made up of 13 amino acids. CDR3 DNA: TGTGCCATCAGTCAGGGGGGCCTTTACGAGCAGTACTTC. This gives the protein CAISQGGLYEQYF.

The chain uses TRBV12-3 or TRBV12-4 and TRBJ2-7; tentatively, D is TRBD1 (5 bases). The CDR3 runs 13 residues. V was cut by 7 bases and J by 5 bases, with 15 bases left in between. CDR3 DNA: TGTGCCAGCACCGACGGACAAAGCGACGAGCAGTACTTC. It encodes CASTDGQSDEQYF.

The CDR3 nucleotides read TGTGCCACCAGCAGAGGAGGGAGCGGGGGGATCACAGATACGCAGTATTTT. It yields the protein CATSRGGSGGITDTQYF. The chain has TRBV15 and TRBJ2-3; 9 bases fit TRBD2. The CDR3 extends over 17 amino acids. The germline V gene encodes CDR1 LNHNV and CDR2 YYDKDF (reference sequence). The junction had 7 bases not matched to a gene; V was cut back by 1 base and J by 2 bases.

The chain carries TRBV21-1 and TRBJ2-7; the DNA was not used to check the table's D call, TRBD2. TRBV21-1 is a known pseudogene. The CDR3 is made up of 19 amino acids. This CDR3 reads CASSTKREFTIRVTYEQYF. CDR3 sequence (DNA): TGTGCCAGCAGCACCAAGAGGGAATTCACGATTAGGGTTACCTACGAGCAGTACTTC.

This clone was detected only once. V is TRBV9 and J is TRBJ2-1; possible D gene TRBD1, 5 bases. Trimming stripped 0 bases from V and 8 bases from J, with 15 bases between. The CDR3 is 15 amino acids. The germline V gene has CDR1 SGDLS and CDR2 YYNGEE. CDR3 residues: CASSVAGQGKDEQFF. CDR3 coding DNA: TGTGCCAGCAGCGTAGCTGGGCAGGGAAAGGATGAGCAGTTCTTC.

This clone has just one count. The rearrangement uses TRBV6-5 and TRBJ1-1; D gene uncertain. The V end was cut by 6 bases, the J end by 1 base, with 12 bases between. This CDR3 is built from 14 residues. Germline CDR1 reads MNHEY; CDR2 reads SVGAGI. CDR3 coding DNA: TGTGCCAGCAGCCTAGGACGGCGGAACACTGAAGCTTTCTTT. It is translated as CASSLGRRNTEAFF.

This chain uses TRBV7-2 with TRBJ1-2, with D unclear. The CDR3 extends over 16 amino acids. V was pared by 5 bases and J by 4 bases, with 20 bases between. Germline CDR1 and CDR2: SGHTA and FQGNSA. CDR3 amino acids: CASSKPGFIVSYGYTF. The CDR3 DNA is TGTGCCAGCAGCAAACCTGGCTTCATCGTCTCCTATGGCTACACCTTC. The whole variable domain, filled in from reference TRBV7-2 and TRBJ1-2, reads GAGVSQSPSNKVTEKGKDVELRCDPISGHTALYWYRQSLGQGLEFLIYFQGNSAPDKSGLPSDRFSAERTGGSVSTLTIQRTQQEDSAVYLCASSKPGFIVSYGYTFGSGTRLTVV.

The chain has TRBV5-1 and TRBJ2-1, with a possible D match to TRBD2 (5 bases). This CDR3 is 11 amino acids long. Germline CDR1 reads SGHRS; CDR2 reads YFSETQ. The V gene lost 4 bases and the J gene lost 8 bases, with 7 bases spanning the gap. The CDR3 DNA reads as TGCGCCAGCAGCCCGGACTATGAGCAGTTCTTC. This codes for CASSPDYEQFF.

The J gene is TRBJ1-5, the V gene TRBV21-1; TRBD1, as called in the table, went unchecked against the DNA. TRBV21-1 is designated a pseudogene. There are 14 residues in the CDR3. The CDR3 DNA is TGTGCCAGCAGCGAGCAGGGCTACAATCAGCCCCAGCATTTT. Amino acid sequence: CASSEQGYNQPQHF.

The rearrangement uses TRBV5-1 and TRBJ1-1; no reliable D call. This CDR3 region has 14 residues. Germline V CDR1 and CDR2: SGHRS, YFSETQ. The V and J ends lost 3 bases and 1 base respectively, with 10 bases between them. Here the CDR3 reads CASSSQTGNTEAFF. As DNA, the CDR3 is TGCGCCAGCAGCTCCCAGACGGGGAACACTGAAGCTTTCTTT.

This chain links TRBV30 with TRBJ1-2; perhaps TRBD1 as D (6 bases). Per germline, CDR1 GTSNPN and CDR2 SVGIG (reference sequence). The CDR3 consists of 13 residues. V was cut by 7 bases and J by 4 bases, with 16 bases left in between. The CDR3 is CASERDNLYGYTF. The CDR3, as DNA: TGTGCCTCAGAACGGGACAACCTCTATGGCTACACCTTC.

This clone was detected only a few times. The chain recombines TRBV6-4 with TRBJ2-1, with 14 bases fitting TRBD2. Trimming removed 6 bases from V and 5 bases from J; junction bases left unmatched: 3. There are 15 residues in the CDR3. The germline CDR1 and CDR2 sequences are MRHNA and SNTAGT. DNA of the CDR3: TGTGCCAGCAGCGAGGGACTAGCGGGGGACAATGAGCAGTTCTTC. Residues: CASSEGLAGDNEQFF.